Included here is one T cell receptor (beta chain) sequence, with context. Its target is unknown. This entry belongs to a study of CD8 T cells in ankylosing spondylitis. Whole-study results and caveats: From matched ankylosing spondylitis synovial fluid, disease-linked clones were reportedly recovered at significantly enriched levels. There was a TCR beta motif, made of fewer than 10 highly homologous variants, that appeared characteristic of ankylosing spondylitis blood.

From the 5' RACE reads, TCRdb called clonotypes with MiXCR, one entry per CDR3 protein. The data contain roughly 670,000 distinct CDR3 sequences, under 20% of them seen just once; the ten biggest clones take up around 19%. The sequencing input was blood, either unsorted or a sorted T cell fraction (not recorded which). This sequence originates from a male donor with ankylosing spondylitis.

The CDR3: CASSGMGSVSSYNEQFF. The DNA of the CDR3 is TGTGCCAGCAGCGGGATGGGGAGCGTCAGCTCCTACAATGAGCAGTTCTTC. This chain connects TRBV7-9 to TRBJ2-1, with D perhaps TRBD2 (5 bases). The CDR3 is 17 amino acids. Germline V CDR1 and CDR2: SEHNR, FQNEAQ (reference sequence). V was pared by 5 bases and J by 0 bases, with 17 bases between.